This passage covers 10 T cell receptor beta chains from one sample sequenced in a study of blood T cell repertoires in COVID-19. Sequencing used immunoSEQ multiplex PCR; TCRdb keeps in-frame clones, though not all of them. Of 150,000 to 200,000 clones in the sample, 87% are singletons; the top ten hold about 5%. Sequenced sample: peripheral blood. These receptors came from a human donor in a cohort sampled during active COVID-19.

With regard to this clone: The sample has other DNA sequences that encode this CDR3 too. The genes are TRBV7-2 and TRBJ1-6; 7 bases are a match to TRBD1. Germline V gene sequence: CDR1 SGHTA, CDR2 FQGNSA. The V gene end was trimmed by 1 base and the J gene end by 8 bases; junction bases not matched to a gene: 2. The CDR3 is made up of 14 amino acids. The CDR3 loop is CASSLGDSYSPLHF. CDR3 nucleotide sequence: TGTGCCAGCAGCTTAGGGGACAGTTATTCACCCCTCCACTTT.

This rearrangement joins TRBV27 to TRBJ2-7; 7 positions agree with TRBD1. The CDR3 length is 17 residues. V shed 5 bases, J shed 1 base, and the junction held 14 bases outside the gene matches. Germline V lookup: CDR1 MNHEY, CDR2 SMNVEV (reference sequence). CDR3 sequence: CASSPTGLDRLSYEQYF. CDR3 sequence (DNA): TGTGCCAGCAGTCCAACCGGCCTGGACAGGCTTTCCTACGAGCAGTACTTC.

The V and J genes are TRBV27 and TRBJ2-7; TRBD1 might be the D (6 bases). V lost 6 bases and J 7 bases, leaving 19 bases between the germline ends. Germline CDR1 is MNHEY and CDR2 is SMNVEV (reference sequence). CDR3 length equals 14 residues. The CDR3 sequence: CASRIQGYTEEQYF. CDR3 DNA sequence: TGTGCCAGCAGAATACAGGGATATACGGAGGAGCAGTACTTC.

Regarding this clone: Mismatch with germline at one junction end may stem from a read error. The rearrangement joins TRBV12-3 or TRBV12-4 to TRBJ1-2; unclear D gene. The CDR3 spans 13 residues. CDR3 region: CASSFSRNYGYIF. The CDR3 DNA is TGTGCCAGCAGTTTTAGCAGAAACTATGGCTACATCTTC.

The V and J genes are TRBV11-2 and TRBJ2-1, with 11 positions matching TRBD2. Germline CDR1 SGHAT, CDR2 FQNNGV. This CDR3 is built from 19 residues. The V segment lost 4 bases and the J segment 0 bases; nucleotides outside the gene matches: 11. Here the CDR3 reads CASSSGGTSGTSSYNEQFF. CDR3 DNA sequence: TGTGCCAGCAGCTCCGGGGGGACTAGCGGAACGAGCTCCTACAATGAGCAGTTCTTC.

The gene calls are TRBV14 and TRBJ1-3; D remains ambiguous. The CDR3 extends over 15 amino acids. The V gene lost 0 bases and the J gene lost 4 bases, with 10 bases spanning the gap. CDR1 and CDR2 (germline): SGHDN, FVKESK. The CDR3 spells CASSQDPVVGNTIYF. CDR3 sequence (DNA): TGTGCCAGCAGCCAAGACCCGGTCGTCGGAAACACCATATATTTT. Variable domain in full (rest from reference TRBV14 and TRBJ1-3): EAGVTQFPSHSVIEKGQTVTLRCDPISGHDNLYWYRRVMGKEIKFLLHFVKESKQDESGMPNNRFLAERTGGTYSTLKVQPAELEDSGVYFCASSQDPVVGNTIYFGEGSWLTVV.

The rearrangement links TRBV19 to TRBJ2-7; D gene uncertain. CDR1 is LNHDA, CDR2 SQIVND, per germline (reference sequence). The germline V and J ends were trimmed by 1 base and 0 bases, with 10 bases remaining between them. This CDR3 spans 15 amino acids. The CDR3 sequence: CASSIGQASSYEQYF. CDR3 coding DNA: TGTGCCAGTAGTATAGGGCAGGCGAGCTCCTACGAGCAGTACTTC.

This chain's CDR3 is CASSMVVGQGASEQYF. DNA for the CDR3: TGTGCCAGTAGTATGGTAGTGGGACAGGGGGCGTCCGAGCAGTACTTC. The V and J genes are TRBV19 and TRBJ2-7; 12 nucleotides agree with TRBD1. After removal of 3 bases from V and 6 bases from J, the junction contained 9 bases not matched to a gene. The CDR3 runs 16 residues. CDR1 is LNHDA, CDR2 SQIVND, per germline (reference sequence).

The J gene is TRBJ1-1, the V gene TRBV19, with 7 bases matching TRBD1. J was trimmed by 3 bases and V by 7 bases; bases with no gene match: 5. Germline CDR1 and CDR2: LNHDA and SQIVND (reference sequence). This CDR3 has 13 residues. The CDR3 region has the DNA TGTGCCAGTAAAACAGGGGAGCACACTGAAGCTTTCTTT. As protein: CASKTGEHTEAFF.

The V call is TRBV27, the J call TRBJ2-7; TRBD1 matches at 8 bases. The CDR3 totals 16 residues. V trimming: 3 bases; J trimming: 0 bases; junction bases outside the gene matches: 7. In germline, CDR1 is MNHEY, CDR2 SMNVEV (reference sequence). CDR3 DNA sequence: TGTGCCAGCAGTTTCAGTCACAGGGGGTTCTCCTACGAGCAGTACTTC. It is translated as CASSFSHRGFSYEQYF.